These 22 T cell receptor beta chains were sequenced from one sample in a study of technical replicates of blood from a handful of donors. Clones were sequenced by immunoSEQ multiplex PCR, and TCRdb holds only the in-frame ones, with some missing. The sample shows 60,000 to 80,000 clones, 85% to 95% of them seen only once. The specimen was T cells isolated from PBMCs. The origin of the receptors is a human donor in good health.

CDR3 amino acids: CASSLDTGDTIYF. The CDR3 DNA sequence: TGCGCCAGCAGCTTGGACACAGGGGACACCATATATTTT. V usage is TRBV5-1 and J usage is TRBJ1-3, with 7 nucleotides matching TRBD1. Trimming took 0 bases from V and 8 from J; bases not matched to a gene: 2. CDR3 size: 13 residues. From germline, CDR1 is SGHRS and CDR2 YFSETQ.

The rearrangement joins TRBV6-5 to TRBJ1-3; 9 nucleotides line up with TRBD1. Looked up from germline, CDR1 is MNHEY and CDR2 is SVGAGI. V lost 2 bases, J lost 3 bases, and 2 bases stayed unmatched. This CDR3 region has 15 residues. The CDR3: CASSYTGGIGNTIYF. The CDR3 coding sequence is TGTGCCAGCAGTTACACAGGGGGCATTGGAAACACCATATATTTT.

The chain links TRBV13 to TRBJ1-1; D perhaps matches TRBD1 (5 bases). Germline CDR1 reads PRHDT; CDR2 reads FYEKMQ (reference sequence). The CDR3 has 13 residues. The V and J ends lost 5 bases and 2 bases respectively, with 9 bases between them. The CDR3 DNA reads TGTGCCAGCAGCGCAGGGATTAACACTGAAGCTTTCTTT. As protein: CASSAGINTEAFF.

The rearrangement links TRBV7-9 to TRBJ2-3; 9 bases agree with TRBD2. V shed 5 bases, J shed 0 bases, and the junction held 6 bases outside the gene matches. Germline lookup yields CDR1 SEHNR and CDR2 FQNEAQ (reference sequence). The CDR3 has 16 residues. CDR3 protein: CASSGPGTSSTDTQYF. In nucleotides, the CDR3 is TGTGCCAGCAGCGGGCCCGGGACTAGCAGCACAGATACGCAGTATTTT.

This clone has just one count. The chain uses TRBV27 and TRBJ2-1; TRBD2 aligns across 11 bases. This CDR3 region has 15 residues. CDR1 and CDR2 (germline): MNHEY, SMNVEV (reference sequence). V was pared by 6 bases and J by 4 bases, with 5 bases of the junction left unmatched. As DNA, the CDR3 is TGTGCCAGCAGCCCGGGACTAGCGGTTTACAATGAGCAGTTCTTC. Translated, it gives CASSPGLAVYNEQFF.

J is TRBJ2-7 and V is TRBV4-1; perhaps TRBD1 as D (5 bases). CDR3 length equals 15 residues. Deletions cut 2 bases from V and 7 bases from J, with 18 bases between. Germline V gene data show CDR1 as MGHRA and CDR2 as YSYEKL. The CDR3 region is CASSQKVDGYREQYF. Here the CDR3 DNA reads TGCGCCAGCAGCCAAAAAGTGGACGGGTACAGGGAGCAGTACTTC.

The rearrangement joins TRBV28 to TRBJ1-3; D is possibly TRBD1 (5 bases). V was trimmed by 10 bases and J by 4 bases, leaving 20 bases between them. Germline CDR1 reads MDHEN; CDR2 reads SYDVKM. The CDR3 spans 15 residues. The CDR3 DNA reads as TGTGCCATCTCTCCTCAGGGCCTCAGGGGAAACACCATATATTTT. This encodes CAISPQGLRGNTIYF. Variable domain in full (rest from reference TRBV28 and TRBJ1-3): DVKVTQSSRYLVKRTGEKVFLECVQDMDHENMFWYRQDPGLGLRLIYFSYDVKMKEKGDIPEGYSVSREKKERFSLILESASTNQTSMYLCAISPQGLRGNTIYFGEGSWLTVV.

CDR3: CASSKGGTGPYEQYF. DNA for the CDR3: TGTGCCAGCAGCAAAGGGGGGACAGGACCCTACGAGCAGTACTTC. The V and J genes are TRBV21-1 and TRBJ2-7; no check of the table's D call, TRBD1, against the DNA was made. TRBV21-1 is tagged as a pseudogene. There are 15 residues in the CDR3.

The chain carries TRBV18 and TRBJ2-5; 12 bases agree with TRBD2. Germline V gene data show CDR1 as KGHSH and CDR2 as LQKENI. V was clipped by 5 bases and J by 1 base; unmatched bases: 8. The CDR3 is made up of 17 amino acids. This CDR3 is CASSERTSGTGQETQYF. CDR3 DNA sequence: TGTGCCAGCTCAGAACGGACTAGCGGGACCGGCCAAGAGACCCAGTACTTC.

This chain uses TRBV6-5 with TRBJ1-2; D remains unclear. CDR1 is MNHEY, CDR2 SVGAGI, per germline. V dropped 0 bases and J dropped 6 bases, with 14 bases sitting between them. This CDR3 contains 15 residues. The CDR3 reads CASSYSIDSSDGYTF. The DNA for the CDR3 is TGTGCCAGCAGTTACTCGATCGACTCTTCGGATGGCTACACCTTC.

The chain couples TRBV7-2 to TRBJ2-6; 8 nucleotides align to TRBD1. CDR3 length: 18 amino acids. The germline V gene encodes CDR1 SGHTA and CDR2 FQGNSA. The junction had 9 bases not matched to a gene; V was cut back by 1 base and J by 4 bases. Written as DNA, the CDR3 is TGTGCCAGCAGCTTAGATAGGACAGGGTTAGGGGGGGCCAACGTCCTGACTTTC. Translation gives CASSLDRTGLGGANVLTF.

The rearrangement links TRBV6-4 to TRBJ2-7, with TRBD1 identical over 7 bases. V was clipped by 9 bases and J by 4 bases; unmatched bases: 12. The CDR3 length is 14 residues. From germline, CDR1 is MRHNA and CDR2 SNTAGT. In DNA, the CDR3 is TGTGCCAGGGAAACCGGGACAGATAAGTACGAGCAGTACTTC. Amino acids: CARETGTDKYEQYF.

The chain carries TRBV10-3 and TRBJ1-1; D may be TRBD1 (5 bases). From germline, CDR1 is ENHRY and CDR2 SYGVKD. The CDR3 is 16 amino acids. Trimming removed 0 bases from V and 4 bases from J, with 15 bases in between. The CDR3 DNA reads TGTGCCATCAGTGAGTCGGTCGGGGGTTGGATCACTGAAGCTTTCTTT. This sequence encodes CAISESVGGWITEAFF.

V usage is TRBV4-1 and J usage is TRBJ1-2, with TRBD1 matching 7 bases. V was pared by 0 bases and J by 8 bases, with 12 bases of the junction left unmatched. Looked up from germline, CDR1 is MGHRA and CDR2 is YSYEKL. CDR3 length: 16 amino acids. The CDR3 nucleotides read TGCGCCAGCAGCCAAGAAGAAGTACAGGGGTTTCGGGGCTACACCTTC. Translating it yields CASSQEEVQGFRGYTF.

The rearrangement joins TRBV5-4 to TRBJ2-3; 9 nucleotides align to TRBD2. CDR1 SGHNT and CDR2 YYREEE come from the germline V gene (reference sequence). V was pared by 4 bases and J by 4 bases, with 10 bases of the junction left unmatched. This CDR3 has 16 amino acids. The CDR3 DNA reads TGTGCCAGCAGCCCTACTAGCGGGTATACCCCAGATACGCAGTATTTT. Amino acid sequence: CASSPTSGYTPDTQYF.

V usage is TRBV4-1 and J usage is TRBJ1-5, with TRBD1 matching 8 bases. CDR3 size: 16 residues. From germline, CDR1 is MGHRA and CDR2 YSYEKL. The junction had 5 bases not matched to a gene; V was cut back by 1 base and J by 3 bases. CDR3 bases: TGCGCCAGCAGCCAAGCCTACAGGGGGGCCAATCAGCCCCAGCATTTT. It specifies CASSQAYRGANQPQHF.

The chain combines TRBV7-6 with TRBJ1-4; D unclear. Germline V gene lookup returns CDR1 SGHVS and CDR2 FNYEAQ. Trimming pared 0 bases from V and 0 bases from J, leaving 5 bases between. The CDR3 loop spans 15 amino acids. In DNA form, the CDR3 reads TGTGCCAGCAGCTTAGCATCAGCAACTAATGAAAAACTGTTTTTT. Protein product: CASSLASATNEKLFF.

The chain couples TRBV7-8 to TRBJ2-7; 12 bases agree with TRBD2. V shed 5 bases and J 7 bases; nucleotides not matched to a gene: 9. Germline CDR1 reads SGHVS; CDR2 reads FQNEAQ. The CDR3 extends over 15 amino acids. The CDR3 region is CASSLRLAGAIEQYF. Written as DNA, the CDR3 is TGTGCCAGCAGCCTCCGACTAGCGGGAGCTATTGAGCAGTACTTC. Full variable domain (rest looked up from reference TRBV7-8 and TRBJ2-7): GAGVSQSPRYKVAKRGQDVALRCDPISGHVSLFWYQQALGQGPEFLTYFQNEAQLDKSGLPSDRFFAERPEGSVSTLKIQRTQQEDSAVYLCASSLRLAGAIEQYFGPGTRLTVT.

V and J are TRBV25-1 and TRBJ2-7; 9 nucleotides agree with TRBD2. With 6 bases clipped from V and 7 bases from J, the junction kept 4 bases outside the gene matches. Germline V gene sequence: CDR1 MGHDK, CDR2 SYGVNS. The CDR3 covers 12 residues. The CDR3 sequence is CASRTLAGEQYF. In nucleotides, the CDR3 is TGTGCCAGCAGGACACTAGCGGGTGAGCAGTACTTC.

This CDR3 is CASSAGTGVDTQYF. The CDR3 DNA reads as TGTGCCAGCAGTGCCGGGACAGGGGTAGATACGCAGTATTTT. This chain links TRBV6-1 with TRBJ2-3, with 10 bases that match TRBD1. V lost 4 bases to trimming and J lost 5 bases; unmatched junction nucleotides: 3. Germline assignment: CDR1 MNHNS and CDR2 SASEGT. The CDR3 consists of 14 residues.

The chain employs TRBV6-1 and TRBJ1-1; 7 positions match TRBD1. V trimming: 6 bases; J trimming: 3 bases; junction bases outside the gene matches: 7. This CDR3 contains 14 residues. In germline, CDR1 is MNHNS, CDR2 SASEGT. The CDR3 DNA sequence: TGTGCCAGCAGCCAGTTAACAGGGGACACTGAAGCTTTCTTT. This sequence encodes CASSQLTGDTEAFF.

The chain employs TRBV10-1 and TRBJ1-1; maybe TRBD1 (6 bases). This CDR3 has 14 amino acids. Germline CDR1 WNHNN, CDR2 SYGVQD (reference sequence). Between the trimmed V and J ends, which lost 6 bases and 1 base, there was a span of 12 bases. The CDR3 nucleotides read TGCGCCAGCAGCCTCACAGGGCCGAACACTGAAGCTTTCTTT. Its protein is CASSLTGPNTEAFF.